The entry below describes one T cell receptor (beta chain). No antigen is known for it. The second PCR ran about 6 to 11 cycles with a sample-barcoded 5' primer and J-beta primers. MiXCR, applied by TCRdb to the 5' RACE reads, yields one record per CDR3 protein. The table has more than 700,000 distinct CDR3 sequences, about 55% seen once. The CDR3 length is 15 residues. Germline lookup yields CDR1 SGDLS and CDR2 YYNGEE. This entry is derived from a study of blood T cells in healthy people across ages. Study-wide points: Relative to aged donors, long-lived donors carried more naive CD4+ cells and displayed higher diversity. Age brought a roughly linear fall in TCR beta diversity measured per million T cells.

This receptor was taken from a man of 80 years or more in good health. The source material was blood. The chain carries TRBV9 and TRBJ2-4; 9 bases match TRBD1. The J call could be wrong; TRBJ2-7 is a better fit for the DNA end. The CDR3 sequence is CASSVTTGGGGEQYF. CDR3 DNA sequence: TGTGCCAGCAGCGTAACAACAGGGGGCGGGGGCGAGCAGTACTTC.